Detailed here is one T cell receptor beta chain. Produced via immunoSEQ multiplex PCR; TCRdb's table is partial and in-frame only. The repertoire holds about 220,000 clones, with around 88% as singletons. The data were obtained in a study of blood T cell repertoires in COVID-19. Overall study: T cells, B-cell-depleted T cells, or PBMCs supplied cDNA or gDNA.

The germline V and J ends were trimmed by 4 bases and 0 bases, with 9 bases remaining between them. The CDR3 runs to 14 residues. Germline V CDR1 and CDR2: SEHNR, FQNEAQ (reference sequence). Participants were placed into cohorts based on the clinical history they reported. V and J are TRBV7-9 and TRBJ1-1; maybe TRBD1 (5 bases). Sequenced material: PBMCs or T cells enriched from blood (not recorded which). This receptor was obtained from a woman in her 40s with acute COVID-19. The CDR3 DNA reads TGTGCCAGCAGCTGGGGGGGAGTGAACACTGAAGCTTTCTTT. Translation gives CASSWGGVNTEAFF. The variable domain in full, completed from reference TRBV7-9 and TRBJ1-1, reads DTGVSQNPRHKITKRGQNVTFRCDPISEHNRLYWYRQTLGQGPEFLTYFQNEAQLEKSRLLSDRFSAERPKGSFSTLEIQRTEQGDSAMYLCASSWGGVNTEAFFGQGTRLTVV.